This is a list of T cell receptor beta chains from one sample in a study of immune cell composition in non-small cell lung cancer. Profiling relied on immunoSEQ multiplex PCR, and the TCRdb table lists in-frame clones only, not all of them. The data show about 2,200 clones, around 70% seen once. The material sequenced was non-adjacent lung tissue. These receptors originate from a human donor with non-small cell lung cancer. CDR3s include the opening cysteine and the closing phenylalanine or tryptophan. Fields, in order: V gene, J gene, D gene, clone size, CDR3 length, CDR3 DNA, CDR3 protein. The D gene is left open where the match is weak. Rows give clone size only sometimes, using once, few, many, or a class for an expanded clone.

>TRBV5-6|TRBJ2-5|-|-|15
TGTGCCAGCAGCTCTCAGGACGGGATTCAAGAGACCCAGTACTTC
CASSSQDGIQETQYF
>TRBV7-2|TRBJ2-7|TRBD1|-|13
TGTGCCAGCAGCCCTCCAGGGGGCCGCGAGCAGTACTTC
CASSPPGGREQYF
>TRBV5-6|TRBJ2-2|-|medium-sized|13
TGTGCCAGCAGCTCTCTGAGCACCGGGGAGCTGTTTTTT
CASSSLSTGELFF
>TRBV5-4|TRBJ1-3|-|once|17
TGTGCCAGCAGCTCTGGACAAGGGCCCTTCTCTGGAAACACCATATATTTT
CASSSGQGPFSGNTIYF
>TRBV5-1|TRBJ1-1|-|large|17
TGCGCCAGCAGCCTGGGGCACGGGGATTTTTTGAACACTGAAGCTTTCTTT
CASSLGHGDFLNTEAFF
>TRBV5-5|TRBJ1-5|-|few|17
TGTGCCAGCAGCGCGGGGGAGGGGTACAGGGTCGATCAGCCCCAGCATTTT
CASSAGEGYRVDQPQHF
>TRBV29-1|TRBJ2-2|-|-|14
TGCAGCGTTGGAAACGGCGGGAACACCGGGGAGCTGTTTTTT
CSVGNGGNTGELFF
>TRBV16|TRBJ2-7|TRBD2|-|16
TGTGCCAGCAGCCAATCGCCGGGGGGTCCCACCTACGAGCAGTACTTC
CASSQSPGGPTYEQYF
>TRBV5-4|TRBJ2-5|TRBD1|-|13
TGTGCCACCCCAACCCACAGGGGTGAGACCCAGTACTTC
CATPTHRGETQYF
>TRBV28|TRBJ1-1|-|-|15
TGTGCCAGCAACGGAGGGCGGCTAGTGAACACTGAAGCTTTCTTT
CASNGGRLVNTEAFF
>TRBV6-5|TRBJ2-2|TRBD2|-|15
TGTGCCAGCGAGGATAGGAGCGGGGTCACCGGGGAGCTGTTTTTT
CASEDRSGVTGELFF
>TRBV11-3|TRBJ2-3|TRBD2|-|16
TGTGCCAGCAGCGGGCTCGGACTAGCCTACACAGATACGCAGTATTTT
CASSGLGLAYTDTQYF
>TRBV4-2|TRBJ2-7|-|-|15
TGTGCCAGCAGCCAAGATTGGGACACGAGCTACGAGCAGTACTTC
CASSQDWDTSYEQYF
>TRBV9|TRBJ2-5|-|large|15
TGTGCCAGCAGCGCCCGGACCCTAGCGTCAGAGACCCAGTACTTC
CASSARTLASETQYF
>TRBV5-1|TRBJ1-2|-|few|14
TGCGCCAGCAGCTTGGAAAACAGGAGATATGGCTACACCTTC
CASSLENRRYGYTF
>TRBV5-6|TRBJ1-2|-|-|13
TGTGCCAGCAGCTCCGGGACTAAGGGGGGCTACACCTTC
CASSSGTKGGYTF
>TRBV5-4|TRBJ2-5|-|-|14
TGTGCCAGCAGCCTACAGGGAGTTGCGGAGACCCAGTACTTC
CASSLQGVAETQYF
>TRBV9|TRBJ1-5|-|-|14
TGTGCCAGCAGCGTAGGGAGGGGCCGACAGCCCCAGCATTTT
CASSVGRGRQPQHF
>TRBV29-1|TRBJ2-3|TRBD1|-|15
TGCAGCACCGGTACCGGGACAGGGCCGTTAGATACGCAGTATTTT
CSTGTGTGPLDTQYF
>TRBV5-1|TRBJ1-2|-|-|12
TGCGCCAGCAGCTTGGCGGGTAATGGCTACACCTTC
CASSLAGNGYTF
>TRBV2|TRBJ1-1|TRBD1|-|13
TGTGCCAGCAGTTATACAGGGGACACTGAAGCTTTCTTT
CASSYTGDTEAFF
>TRBV5-5|TRBJ1-1|-|-|14
TGTGCCAGCAGCTTTTTAGGCGGATCCACTGAAGCTTTCTTT
CASSFLGGSTEAFF
>TRBV7-7|TRBJ2-1|-|-|15
TGTGCTAGCAGCCCACAGGAAACTTCCTACAATGAGCAGTTCTTC
CASSPQETSYNEQFF
>TRBV7-8|TRBJ1-1|-|large|14
TGTGCCAGCAGTTTTAGGGGCCCGAACACTGAAGCTTTCTTT
CASSFRGPNTEAFF
>TRBV10-2|TRBJ2-1|-|-|12
TGCGCCAGCAGGGGGGGTAACAATGAGCAGTTCTTC
CASRGGNNEQFF
>TRBV13|TRBJ2-2|TRBD1|-|15
TGTGCCAGCAGCTCCGGACAGGGAATAACCGGGGAGCTGTTTTTT
CASSSGQGITGELFF
>TRBV2|TRBJ2-6|-|few|13
TGTGCCAGCACGGGGTCCGGGGCCAACGTCCTGACTTTC
CASTGSGANVLTF
>TRBV5-1|TRBJ1-3|-|-|14
TGCGCCAGCAGCTTGGAACAGGCTGGAAACACCATATATTTT
CASSLEQAGNTIYF
>TRBV7-2|TRBJ1-2|-|-|15
TGTGCCAGCAGCCCCTGGGGCGGGGGCGCGGATGGCTACACCTTC
CASSPWGGGADGYTF
>TRBV2|TRBJ2-5|-|-|15
TGTGCCAGCACCACAGGGGGGGGGCCGGAAGAGACCCAGTACTTC
CASTTGGGPEETQYF
>TRBV25-1|TRBJ2-1|TRBD2|-|16
TGTGCCAGCAGTGAATTGACTAGCGGGGGGGTTGGTGAGCAGTTCTTC
CASSELTSGGVGEQFF
>TRBV9|TRBJ2-4|-|few|13
TGTGCCAGCAGCGTAGCAACTATGGGCATTCAGTACTTC
CASSVATMGIQYF
>TRBV2|TRBJ2-7|TRBD1|-|14
TGTGCCAGCAGGACGGGACAGGCTACCTACGAGCAGTACTTC
CASRTGQATYEQYF
>TRBV5-1|TRBJ2-5|-|-|14
TGCGCCAGCAGCTTGGGAGGCGGGGTCGAGACCCAGTACTTC
CASSLGGGVETQYF
>TRBV5-1|TRBJ1-1|-|-|14
TGCGCCAGCAGCTCCGGACAGCAAGAGGAAGAAGCTTTCTTT
CASSSGQQEEEAFF
>TRBV5-6|TRBJ1-6|-|few|14
TGTGCCAGCAGCTTAGAGAGTGGGCTTTCACCCCTCCACTTT
CASSLESGLSPLHF
>TRBV7-7|TRBJ2-3|TRBD1|-|16
TGTGCTAGCAGCGCCGGACAGGGGGCTATCAGTGATACGCAGTATTTT
CASSAGQGAISDTQYF
>TRBV7-9|TRBJ2-2|-|-|15
TGTGCCAGCAGCTTAGAAACGGGATTTGCCGGGGAGCTGTTTTTT
CASSLETGFAGELFF
>TRBV6-5|TRBJ1-1|TRBD1|-|14
TGTGCCAGCAGTTGGGACAGGGCGGGCACTGAAGCTTTCTTT
CASSWDRAGTEAFF
>TRBV5-6|TRBJ2-7|-|once|13
TGTGCCAGCAGCTTCTTAGGACATTACGAGCAGTACTTC
CASSFLGHYEQYF